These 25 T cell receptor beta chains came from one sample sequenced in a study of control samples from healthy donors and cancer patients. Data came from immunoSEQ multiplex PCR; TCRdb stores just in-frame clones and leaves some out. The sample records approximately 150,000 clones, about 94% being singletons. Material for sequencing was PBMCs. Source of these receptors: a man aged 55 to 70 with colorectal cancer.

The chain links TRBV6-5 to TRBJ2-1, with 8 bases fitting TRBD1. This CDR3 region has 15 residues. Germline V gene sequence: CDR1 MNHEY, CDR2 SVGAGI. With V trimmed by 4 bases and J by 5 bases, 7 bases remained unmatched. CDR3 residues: CASSFSDRADNEQFF. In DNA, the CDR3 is TGTGCCAGCAGTTTCTCGGACAGGGCCGACAATGAGCAGTTCTTC.

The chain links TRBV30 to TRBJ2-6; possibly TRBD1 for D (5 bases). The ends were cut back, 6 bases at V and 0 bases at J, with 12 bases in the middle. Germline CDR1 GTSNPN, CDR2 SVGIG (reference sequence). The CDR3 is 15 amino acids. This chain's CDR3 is CACSPDNSGANVLTF. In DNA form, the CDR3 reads TGTGCCTGTTCGCCGGACAACTCTGGGGCCAACGTCCTGACTTTC.

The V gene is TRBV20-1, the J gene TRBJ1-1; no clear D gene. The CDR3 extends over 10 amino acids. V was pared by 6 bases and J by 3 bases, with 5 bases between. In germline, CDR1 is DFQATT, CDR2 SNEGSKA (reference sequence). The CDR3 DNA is TGCAGTGCCAGTTACACTGAAGCTTTCTTT. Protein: CSASYTEAFF.

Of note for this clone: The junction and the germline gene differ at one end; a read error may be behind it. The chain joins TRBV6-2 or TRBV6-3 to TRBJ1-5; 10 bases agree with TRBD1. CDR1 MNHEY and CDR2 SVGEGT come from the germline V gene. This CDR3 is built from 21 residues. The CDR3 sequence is CASSHSGQGGGGMWSNQPQHF. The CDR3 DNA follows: TGTGCCAGCAGTCACTCAGGACAGGGGGGTGGTGGGATGTGGAGCAATCAGCCCCAGCATTTT.

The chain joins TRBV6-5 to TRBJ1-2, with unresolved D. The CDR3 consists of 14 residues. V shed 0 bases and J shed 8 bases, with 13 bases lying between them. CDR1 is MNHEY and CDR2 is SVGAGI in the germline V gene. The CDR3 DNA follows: TGTGCCAGCAGTTACTCGTTAGGGTTGGGAGGCTACACCTTC. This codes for CASSYSLGLGGYTF.

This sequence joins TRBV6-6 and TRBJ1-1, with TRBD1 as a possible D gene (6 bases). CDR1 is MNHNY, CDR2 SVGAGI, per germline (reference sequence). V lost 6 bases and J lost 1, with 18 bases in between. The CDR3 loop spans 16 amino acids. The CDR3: CASSLSSRGANTEAFF. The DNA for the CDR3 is TGTGCCAGCAGCCTAAGCTCCAGGGGCGCGAACACTGAAGCTTTCTTT.

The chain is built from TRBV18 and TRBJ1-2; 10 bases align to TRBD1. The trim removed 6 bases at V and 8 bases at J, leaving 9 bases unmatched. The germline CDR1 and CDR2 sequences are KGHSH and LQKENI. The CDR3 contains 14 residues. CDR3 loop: CASSDKGDRGGYTF. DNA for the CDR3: TGTGCCAGCTCCGACAAGGGGGACAGGGGCGGCTACACCTTC.

DNA for the CDR3: TGTGCCGGCGGACGTACGAACGATGGAGCTTTCTTT. This translates into CAGGRTNDGAFF. The chain employs TRBV2 and TRBJ1-1, with D unresolved. Trimming took off 11 bases at V and 10 bases at J, with 20 bases between the two ends. This CDR3 has 12 amino acids. Germline assignment: CDR1 SNHLY and CDR2 FYNNEI.

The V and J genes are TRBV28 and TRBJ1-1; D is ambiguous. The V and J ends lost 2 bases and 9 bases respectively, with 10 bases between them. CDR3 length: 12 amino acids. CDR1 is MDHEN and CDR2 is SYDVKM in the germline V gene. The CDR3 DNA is TGTGCCAGCAGTTTAGATGGGTGGCAAGCTTTCTTT. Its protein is CASSLDGWQAFF. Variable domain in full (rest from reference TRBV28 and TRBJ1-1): DVKVTQSSRYLVKRTGEKVFLECVQDMDHENMFWYRQDPGLGLRLIYFSYDVKMKEKGDIPEGYSVSREKKERFSLILESASTNQTSMYLCASSLDGWQAFFGQGTRLTVV.

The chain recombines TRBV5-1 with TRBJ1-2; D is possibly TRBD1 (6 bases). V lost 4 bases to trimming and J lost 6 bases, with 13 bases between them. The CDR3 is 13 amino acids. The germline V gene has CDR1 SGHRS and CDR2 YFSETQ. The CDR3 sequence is CASSAQGAHGYTF. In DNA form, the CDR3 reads TGCGCCAGCAGCGCACAGGGTGCCCATGGCTACACCTTC.

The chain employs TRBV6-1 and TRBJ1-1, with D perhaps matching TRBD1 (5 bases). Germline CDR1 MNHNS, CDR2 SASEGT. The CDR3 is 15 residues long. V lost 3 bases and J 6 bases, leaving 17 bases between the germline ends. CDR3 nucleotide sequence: TGTGCCAGCAGTGATATTGTTCAGGGTGTAGCTGAAGCTTTCTTT. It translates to CASSDIVQGVAEAFF.

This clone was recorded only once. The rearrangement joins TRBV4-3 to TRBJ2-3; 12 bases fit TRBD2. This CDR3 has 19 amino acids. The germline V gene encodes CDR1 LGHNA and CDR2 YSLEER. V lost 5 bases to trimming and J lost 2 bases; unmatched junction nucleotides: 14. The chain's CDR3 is CASSLRLAGAPSNTDTQYF. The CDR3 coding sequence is TGCGCCAGCAGCTTACGACTAGCGGGGGCCCCGAGCAACACAGATACGCAGTATTTT.

CDR3 sequence reads: CASLNRGTVGEQFF. The CDR3 DNA reads TGTGCCAGCCTGAACCGGGGAACCGTCGGTGAGCAGTTCTTC. The rearrangement links TRBV27 to TRBJ2-1; weak D call: TRBD2 (5 bases). Per the germline V gene, CDR1 is MNHEY and CDR2 is SMNVEV (reference sequence). This CDR3 has 14 residues. V was trimmed by 8 bases and J by 9 bases, leaving 20 bases between them.

The CDR3 spells CAWSQGSTDTQYF. The CDR3, as DNA: TGTGCCTGGAGTCAGGGTTCCACAGATACGCAGTATTTT. The chain is built from TRBV30 and TRBJ2-3; D perhaps matches TRBD1 (5 bases). Trimming shortened V by 2 bases and J by 2 bases, and 8 bases separated the two germline ends. From germline, CDR1 is GTSNPN and CDR2 SVGIG (reference sequence). The CDR3 is 13 residues long.

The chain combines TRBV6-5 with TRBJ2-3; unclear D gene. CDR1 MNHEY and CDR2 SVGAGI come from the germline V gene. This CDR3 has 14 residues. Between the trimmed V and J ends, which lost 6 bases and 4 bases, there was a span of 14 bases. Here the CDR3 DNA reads TGTGCCAGCAGACGCCTGTATTTCCCAGATACGCAGTATTTT. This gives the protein CASRRLYFPDTQYF.

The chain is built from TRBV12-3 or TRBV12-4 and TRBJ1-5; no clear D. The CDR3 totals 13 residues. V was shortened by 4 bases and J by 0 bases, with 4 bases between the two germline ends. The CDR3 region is CASSYYSNQPQHF. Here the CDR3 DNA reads TGTGCCAGCAGTTACTATAGCAATCAGCCCCAGCATTTT.

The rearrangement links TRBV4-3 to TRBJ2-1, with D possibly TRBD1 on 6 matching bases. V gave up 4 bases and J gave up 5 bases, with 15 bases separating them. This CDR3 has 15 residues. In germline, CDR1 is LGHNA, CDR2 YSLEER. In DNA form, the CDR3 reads TGCGCCAGCAGCCCAACCGGGCCAGGGGACAATGAGCAGTTCTTC. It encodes CASSPTGPGDNEQFF.

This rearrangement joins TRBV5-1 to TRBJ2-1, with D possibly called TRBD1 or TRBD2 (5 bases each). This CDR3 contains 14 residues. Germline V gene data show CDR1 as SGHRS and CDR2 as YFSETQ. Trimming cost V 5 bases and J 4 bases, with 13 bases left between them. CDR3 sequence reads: CASSRGELYNEQFF. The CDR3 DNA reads TGCGCCAGCAGTAGGGGAGAGTTATACAATGAGCAGTTCTTC.

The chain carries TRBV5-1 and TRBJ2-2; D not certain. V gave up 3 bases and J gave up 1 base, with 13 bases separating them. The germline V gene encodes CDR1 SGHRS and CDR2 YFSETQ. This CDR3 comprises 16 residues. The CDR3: CASSSDGVLNTGELFF. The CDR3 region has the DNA TGCGCCAGCAGCTCCGATGGGGTCCTGAACACCGGGGAGCTGTTTTTT.

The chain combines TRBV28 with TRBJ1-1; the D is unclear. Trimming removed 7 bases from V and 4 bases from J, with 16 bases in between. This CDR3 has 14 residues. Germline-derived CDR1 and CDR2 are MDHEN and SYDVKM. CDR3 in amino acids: CASTQSGPGTEAFF. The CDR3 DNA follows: TGTGCCAGCACCCAAAGTGGCCCGGGCACTGAAGCTTTCTTT. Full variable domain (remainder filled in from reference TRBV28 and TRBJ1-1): DVKVTQSSRYLVKRTGEKVFLECVQDMDHENMFWYRQDPGLGLRLIYFSYDVKMKEKGDIPEGYSVSREKKERFSLILESASTNQTSMYLCASTQSGPGTEAFFGQGTRLTVV.

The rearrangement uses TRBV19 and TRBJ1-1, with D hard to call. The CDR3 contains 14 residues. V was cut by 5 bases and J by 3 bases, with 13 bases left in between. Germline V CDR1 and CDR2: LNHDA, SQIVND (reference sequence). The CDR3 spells CASSLGYKYTEAFF. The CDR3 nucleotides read TGTGCCAGTAGTCTTGGGTATAAATACACTGAAGCTTTCTTT.

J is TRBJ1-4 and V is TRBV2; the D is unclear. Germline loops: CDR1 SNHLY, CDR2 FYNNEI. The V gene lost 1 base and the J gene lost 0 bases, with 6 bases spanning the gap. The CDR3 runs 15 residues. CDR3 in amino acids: CASSEVSTTNEKLFF. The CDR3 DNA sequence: TGTGCCAGCAGTGAAGTCTCGACAACTAATGAAAAACTGTTTTTT.

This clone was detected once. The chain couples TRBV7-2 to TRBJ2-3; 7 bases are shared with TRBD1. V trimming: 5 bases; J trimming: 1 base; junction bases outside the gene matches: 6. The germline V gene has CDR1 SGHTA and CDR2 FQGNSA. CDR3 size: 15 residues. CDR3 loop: CASSPDRRRTDTQYF. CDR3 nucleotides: TGTGCCAGCAGCCCGGACAGGCGACGCACAGATACGCAGTATTTT. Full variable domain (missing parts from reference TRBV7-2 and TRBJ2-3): GAGVSQSPSNKVTEKGKDVELRCDPISGHTALYWYRQSLGQGLEFLIYFQGNSAPDKSGLPSDRFSAERTGGSVSTLTIQRTQQEDSAVYLCASSPDRRRTDTQYFGPGTRLTVL.

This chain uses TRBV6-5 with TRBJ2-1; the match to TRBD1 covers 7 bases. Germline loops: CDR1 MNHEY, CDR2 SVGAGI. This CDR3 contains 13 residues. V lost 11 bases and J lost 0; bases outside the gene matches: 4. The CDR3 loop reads CASWTGSYNEQFF. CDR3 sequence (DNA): TGTGCCTCGTGGACAGGCTCCTACAATGAGCAGTTCTTC.

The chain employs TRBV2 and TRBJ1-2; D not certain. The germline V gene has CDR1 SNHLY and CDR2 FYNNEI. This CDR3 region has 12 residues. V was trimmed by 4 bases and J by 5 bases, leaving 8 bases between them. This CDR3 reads CASSVAEYGYTF. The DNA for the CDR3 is TGTGCCAGCAGTGTGGCAGAGTATGGCTACACCTTC.